The 19 T cell receptor beta chains below all came from one sample that was sequenced in a study of early T cells in non-severe SARS-CoV-2 infection. TCRdb used MiXCR to reprocess the 5' RACE reads, holding one entry per CDR3 protein. The top ten hold roughly a fifth of the sample, which has tens of thousands of distinct CDR3 sequences, 4% to 5.5% seen once. Source material: whole blood. These receptors came from an adult who was a healthcare worker with PCR-confirmed SARS-CoV-2 infection or an uninfected control (not recorded which).

This chain uses TRBV6-5 with TRBJ1-3, with D unresolved. Germline V CDR1 and CDR2: MNHEY, SVGAGI. The CDR3 runs 15 residues. The V end was cut by 0 bases, the J end by 0 bases, with 6 bases between. Written as DNA, the CDR3 is TGTGCCAGCAGTTACTCTCCTCACTCTGGAAACACCATATATTTT. Encoded protein: CASSYSPHSGNTIYF.

The rearrangement uses TRBV6-2 or TRBV6-3 and TRBJ2-2; D call uncertain. The CDR3 length is 12 residues. Germline V gene data show CDR1 as MNHEY and CDR2 as SVGEGT. Trimming shortened V by 4 bases and J by 2 bases, and 2 bases separated the two germline ends. CDR3 in DNA: TGTGCCAGCAGTTTCAACACCGGGGAGCTGTTTTTT. It encodes CASSFNTGELFF.

The table lists this clonotype with many counts. The genes are TRBV3-1 and TRBJ1-3; a weak D match, TRBD1 (5 bases). Germline V gene sequence: CDR1 LGHDT, CDR2 YNNKEL (reference sequence). Trimming cost V 5 bases and J 0 bases, with 14 bases left between them. This CDR3 region has 16 residues. This chain's CDR3 is CASSTAGTHSGNTIYF. The CDR3 region has the DNA TGTGCCAGCAGCACGGCCGGGACGCACTCTGGAAACACCATATATTTT.

This clonotype came up many times. The chain carries TRBV29-1 and TRBJ2-1; 9 nucleotides line up with TRBD2. The V gene's germline CDR1 is SQVTM and CDR2 ANQGSEA. The V segment lost 4 bases and the J segment 7 bases; nucleotides outside the gene matches: 5. The CDR3 length is 13 residues. The CDR3: CSVVAGEWNEQFF. CDR3 DNA: TGCAGCGTTGTAGCGGGAGAATGGAATGAGCAGTTCTTC.

This clonotype was counted at least ten times. The chain has TRBV24-1 and TRBJ1-2; D uncertain. V was clipped by 1 base and J by 2 bases, with 7 bases between them. The CDR3 consists of 14 residues. Germline CDR1 KGHDR, CDR2 SFDVKD. The CDR3 here is CATSDLSRNYGYTF. In nucleotides, the CDR3 is TGTGCCACCAGTGATTTATCCAGGAACTATGGCTACACCTTC.

This clonotype was observed many times. The chain recombines TRBV7-9 with TRBJ1-1, with D unresolved. Trimming left V 0 bases short and J 1 base short, with 6 bases between. CDR1 SEHNR and CDR2 FQNEAQ come from the germline V gene (reference sequence). The CDR3 spans 14 residues. This CDR3 reads CASSLAGGNTEAFF. DNA of the CDR3: TGTGCCAGCAGCTTAGCAGGAGGGAACACTGAAGCTTTCTTT.

This clonotype was recorded at least ten times. This chain uses TRBV18 with TRBJ2-7; TRBD2 is a possible D gene (6 bases). V was cut by 2 bases and J by 4 bases, with 18 bases left in between. There are 16 residues in the CDR3. Germline V gene lookup returns CDR1 KGHSH and CDR2 LQKENI. The CDR3 loop is CASSPMSRRREYEQYF. The DNA for the CDR3 is TGTGCCAGCTCACCAATGAGTAGGAGGAGGGAGTACGAGCAGTACTTC.

There are a few counts of this clonotype. J is TRBJ2-2 and V is TRBV7-3; 7 positions match TRBD2. Germline V gives CDR1 SGHTA, CDR2 FQGTGA. CDR3 length equals 17 residues. The V segment lost 4 bases and the J segment 6 bases; nucleotides outside the gene matches: 14. CDR3 sequence reads: CASSSSPSGGGAGELFF. The CDR3 nucleotides are TGTGCCAGCAGCTCCTCTCCTAGCGGTGGAGGTGCCGGGGAGCTGTTTTTT.

At least ten counts were recorded for this clonotype. The gene calls are TRBV25-1 and TRBJ2-7; TRBD2 might be the D (6 bases). Trimming left V 4 bases short and J 7 bases short, with 14 bases between. CDR1 and CDR2 (germline): MGHDK, SYGVNS. There are 13 residues in the CDR3. The CDR3 DNA is TGTGCCAGCAGTGTGGGGGATGGAGGGGAGCAGTACTTC. Protein product: CASSVGDGGEQYF.

Ten or more counts support this clonotype. The rearrangement links TRBV2 to TRBJ1-5, with a tentative D call TRBD1 (6 bases). Germline CDR1 reads SNHLY; CDR2 reads FYNNEI. Trimming stripped 7 bases from V and 4 bases from J, with 11 bases between. The length of the CDR3 is 13 residues. This CDR3 reads CASMLDRNQPQHF. The CDR3 DNA follows: TGTGCCAGCATGTTGGACAGAAATCAGCCCCAGCATTTT.

The chain couples TRBV10-2 to TRBJ2-1, with 7 bases identical to TRBD1. Trimming cost V 1 base and J 8 bases; bases outside gene matches: 14. The length of the CDR3 is 17 residues. Germline values: CDR1 WSHSY, CDR2 SAAADI. CDR3 sequence reads: CASSECCIDRERDEQFF. In DNA form, the CDR3 reads TGCGCCAGCAGTGAGTGTTGTATTGACAGGGAGAGGGATGAGCAGTTCTTC.

This clonotype was counted ten times or more. The genes are TRBV28 and TRBJ2-7; tentatively, D is TRBD1 or TRBD2 (5 bases each). The CDR3 covers 16 residues. The germline V gene has CDR1 MDHEN and CDR2 SYDVKM. Trimming took off 4 bases at V and 0 bases at J, with 16 bases between the two ends. The CDR3, as DNA: TGTGCCAGCAGTTACCCCTGGGGGATGACCTCCTACGAGCAGTACTTC. Translation gives CASSYPWGMTSYEQYF.

This clonotype was counted at least ten times. The rearrangement links TRBV5-1 to TRBJ2-1, with 10 positions matching TRBD1. Germline V gene lookup returns CDR1 SGHRS and CDR2 YFSETQ. The CDR3 length is 18 residues. After removal of 4 bases from V and 4 bases from J, the junction contained 14 bases not matched to a gene. CDR3: CASSMGQGLGRGYNEQFF. The CDR3 coding sequence is TGCGCCAGCAGCATGGGACAGGGGTTGGGCCGGGGATACAATGAGCAGTTCTTC.

This clonotype was found many times. V usage is TRBV24-1 and J usage is TRBJ2-7, with D tentatively TRBD1 or TRBD2 (5 bases each). Between the trimmed V and J ends, which lost 3 bases and 0 bases, there was a span of 8 bases. The CDR3 has 14 residues. Germline CDR1 KGHDR, CDR2 SFDVKD. The CDR3 nucleotides are TGTGCCACCAGTGATCCAGGGAGCTCCTACGAGCAGTACTTC. Translating it yields CATSDPGSSYEQYF.

The chain joins TRBV7-9 to TRBJ2-1; TRBD1 aligns across 7 bases. Germline assignment: CDR1 SEHNR and CDR2 FQNEAQ (reference sequence). The CDR3 is 15 amino acids. V trimming: 5 bases; J trimming: 5 bases; junction bases outside the gene matches: 9. Here the CDR3 DNA reads TGTGCCAGCAGCCAAGGGGACAGAATAGACAATGAGCAGTTCTTC. Translating it yields CASSQGDRIDNEQFF.

Worth noting for this clonotype: The junction does not match germline at one end; this may be a read error. The V gene is TRBV18, the J gene TRBJ2-5; either TRBD1 or TRBD2 may fit D (5 bases each). Germline V gene sequence: CDR1 KGHSH, CDR2 LQKENI. The CDR3 is 12 amino acids. The CDR3 loop reads CVSSPRGETQYF. The CDR3 DNA reads as TGTGTCAGCTCACCCCGGGGCGAGACCCAGTACTTC.

This clonotype came up many times. The chain recombines TRBV7-9 with TRBJ1-2, with 7 nucleotides matching TRBD1. The CDR3 runs to 13 residues. Germline V lookup: CDR1 SEHNR, CDR2 FQNEAQ (reference sequence). With 4 bases clipped from V and 4 bases from J, the junction kept 3 bases outside the gene matches. CDR3 coding DNA: TGTGCCAGCAGCTCCGGGACAGCCTATGGCTACACCTTC. Amino acids: CASSSGTAYGYTF.

This clonotype was recorded many times. The chain employs TRBV7-9 and TRBJ2-7; the D call may be TRBD1 or TRBD2 (6 bases each). The V end was cut by 5 bases, the J end by 6 bases, with 11 bases between. This CDR3 has 12 amino acids. Looked up from germline, CDR1 is SEHNR and CDR2 is FQNEAQ (reference sequence). The CDR3 nucleotides are TGTGCCAGCAGCCCCAGGGGAGGCGAGCAGTACTTC. Residues: CASSPRGGEQYF. The whole variable domain, remainder taken from reference TRBV7-9 and TRBJ2-7, is DTGVSQNPRHKITKRGQNVTFRCDPISEHNRLYWYRQTLGQGPEFLTYFQNEAQLEKSRLLSDRFSAERPKGSFSTLEIQRTEQGDSAMYLCASSPRGGEQYFGPGTRLTVT.

The rearrangement uses TRBV30 and TRBJ1-1, with a tentative D call TRBD1 (6 bases). Germline CDR1 is GTSNPN and CDR2 is SVGIG (reference sequence). This CDR3 contains 12 residues. Trimming stripped 0 bases from V and 8 bases from J, with 10 bases between. This CDR3 is CAWSVRRGEAFF. The CDR3 region has the DNA TGTGCCTGGAGTGTACGCAGGGGCGAAGCTTTCTTT.